Shown below are 9 T cell receptor beta chains from a single sample sequenced in a study of blood T cell repertoires in COVID-19. The protocol was immunoSEQ multiplex PCR, while the TCRdb copy is restricted to in-frame clones and leaves out a portion. The data show some 160,000 clones, around 75% seen once. The sequenced sample was peripheral blood. The receptor set was obtained from a woman over 75 with acute or convalescent COVID-19.

V gene TRBV3-1 (or the pseudogene TRBV3-2) combines with J gene TRBJ2-5; TRBD2 matches at 7 bases. J gave up 7 bases and V 0 bases, and 11 bases lay outside the gene matches. Germline V gives CDR1 LGHDT, CDR2 YNNKEL (reference sequence). The CDR3 has 16 residues. Written as DNA, the CDR3 is TGTGCCAGCAGCCAAGAGGAAGGGCTACCGGGGGGGACCCAGTACTTC. It is translated as CASSQEEGLPGGTQYF.

The V call is TRBV9, the J call TRBJ1-1; TRBD1 is a possible D gene (6 bases). Germline values: CDR1 SGDLS, CDR2 YYNGEE. The CDR3 has 15 amino acids. Trimming took 6 bases from V and 1 from J, leaving 16 bases between them. The CDR3: CASISPGVSNTEAFF. DNA for the CDR3: TGTGCCAGCATCTCCCCAGGGGTGTCGAACACTGAAGCTTTCTTT. Full variable domain (outside the CDR3, taken from reference TRBV9 and TRBJ1-1): DSGVTQTPKHLITATGQRVTLRCSPRSGDLSVYWYQQSLDQGLQFLIQYYNGEERAKGNILERFSAQQFPDLHSELNLSSLELGDSALYFCASISPGVSNTEAFFGQGTRLTVV.

CDR3 in amino acids: CAISESAGLGNQPQHF. The CDR3 nucleotides are TGTGCCATCAGTGAGTCCGCAGGTCTTGGGAATCAGCCCCAGCATTTT. The rearrangement links TRBV10-3 to TRBJ1-5; D unclear. The CDR3 consists of 16 residues. V lost 0 bases and J lost 4, with 13 bases in between. Germline-derived CDR1 and CDR2 are ENHRY and SYGVKD.

The V call is TRBV4-1, the J call TRBJ1-6; possible D gene TRBD1, 5 bases. Germline V CDR1 and CDR2: MGHRA, YSYEKL. The CDR3 has 15 amino acids. The ends were cut back, 0 bases at V and 9 bases at J, with 12 bases in the middle. The DNA of the CDR3 is TGCGCCAGCAGCCAAGATCCCCCAGGGCGTTCACCCCTCCACTTT. Translating it yields CASSQDPPGRSPLHF.

The chain couples TRBV5-1 to TRBJ2-7; D possibly corresponds to TRBD2 (5 bases). V lost 2 bases to trimming and J lost 3 bases, with 12 bases between them. This CDR3 comprises 14 residues. Per the germline V gene, CDR1 is SGHRS and CDR2 is YFSETQ. DNA of the CDR3: TGCGCCAGCAGCTTTAGCGTCGACTTCTACGAGCAGTACTTC. Its protein is CASSFSVDFYEQYF. The full variable domain, completed using reference TRBV5-1 and TRBJ2-7, is KAGVTQTPRYLIKTRGQQVTLSCSPISGHRSVSWYQQTPGQGLQFLFEYFSETQRNKGNFPGRFSGRQFSNSRSEMNVSTLELGDSALYLCASSFSVDFYEQYFGPGTRLTVT.

The J gene is TRBJ1-2, the V gene TRBV5-1; 11 bases are shared with TRBD1. CDR1 is SGHRS and CDR2 is YFSETQ in the germline V gene. The V and J ends lost 4 bases and 7 bases, in that order; junction bases with no gene match: 6. This CDR3 has 14 amino acids. CDR3 bases: TGCGCCAGCAGCATCGGACAGGGGGCGGGTGGCTACACCTTC. Its translation is CASSIGQGAGGYTF. Based on the CDR3 plus reference TRBV5-1 and TRBJ1-2, the full variable domain is KAGVTQTPRYLIKTRGQQVTLSCSPISGHRSVSWYQQTPGQGLQFLFEYFSETQRNKGNFPGRFSGRQFSNSRSEMNVSTLELGDSALYLCASSIGQGAGGYTFGSGTRLTVV.

The chain recombines TRBV19 with TRBJ1-2; D is possibly TRBD1 (5 bases). The CDR3 is 12 residues long. V dropped 5 bases and J dropped 8 bases, with 12 bases sitting between them. Germline V gene sequence: CDR1 LNHDA, CDR2 SQIVND (reference sequence). In DNA, the CDR3 is TGTGCCAGTAGTTCAGGGCATGGAGGCTACACCTTC. Translated, it gives CASSSGHGGYTF.

The genes are TRBV30 and TRBJ1-2, with D hard to call. The CDR3 consists of 12 residues. With 4 bases removed from V and 5 bases from J, the gap between germline ends came to 11 bases. Germline V gives CDR1 GTSNPN, CDR2 SVGIG (reference sequence). CDR3 bases: TGTGCCTGGAACCTACGGGGATATGGCTACACCTTC. As protein: CAWNLRGYGYTF.

The gene calls are TRBV18 and TRBJ1-3, with 10 bases that match TRBD1. The CDR3 length is 16 residues. V trimming: 5 bases; J trimming: 4 bases; junction bases outside the gene matches: 8. In germline, CDR1 is KGHSH, CDR2 LQKENI. CDR3 amino acids: CASSDLTGGVGNTIYF. The CDR3 DNA reads as TGTGCCAGCTCAGACCTGACAGGGGGCGTCGGAAACACCATATATTTT. Looking up the rest from reference TRBV18 and TRBJ1-3 gives the full variable domain: NAGVMQNPRHLVRRRGQEARLRCSPMKGHSHVYWYRQLPEEGLKFMVYLQKENIIDESGMPKERFSAEFPKEGPSILRIQQVVRGDSAAYFCASSDLTGGVGNTIYFGEGSWLTVV.